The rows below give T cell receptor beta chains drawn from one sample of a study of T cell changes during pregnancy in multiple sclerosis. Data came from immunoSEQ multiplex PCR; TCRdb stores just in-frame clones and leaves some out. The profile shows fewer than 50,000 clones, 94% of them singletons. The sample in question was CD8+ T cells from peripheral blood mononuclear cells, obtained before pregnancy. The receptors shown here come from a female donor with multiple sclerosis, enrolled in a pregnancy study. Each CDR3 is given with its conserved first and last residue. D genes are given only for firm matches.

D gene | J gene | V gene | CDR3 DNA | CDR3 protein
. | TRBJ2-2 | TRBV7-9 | TGTGCCAGCAGCTTCGGGGGAACCGGGGAGCTGTTTTTT | CASSFGGTGELFF
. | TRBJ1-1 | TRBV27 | TGTGCCAGCAGTTCCGGAGGCGGGCTGAACACTGAAGCTTTCTTT | CASSSGGGLNTEAFF
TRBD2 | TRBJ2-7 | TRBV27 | TGTGCCAGCAGTTTACGGGGAGGGGTTAACGAGCAGTACTTC | CASSLRGGVNEQYF
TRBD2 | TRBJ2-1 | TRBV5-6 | TGTGCCAGCAGCTTGAGAGCCCTAGCGGGGGGCAATGAGCAGTTCTTC | CASSLRALAGGNEQFF
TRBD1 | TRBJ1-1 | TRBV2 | TGTGCCAGCAGGGGACAGGAGGCTTTCTTT | CASRGQEAFF
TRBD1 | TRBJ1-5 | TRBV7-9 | TGTGCCAGCAGCTGGGCTCCGGGACAGGGCTACAATCAGCCCCAGCATTTT | CASSWAPGQGYNQPQHF
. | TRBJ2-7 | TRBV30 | TGTGCCTGGAGGTCCAGGGAATCCTACGAGCAGTACTTC | CAWRSRESYEQYF
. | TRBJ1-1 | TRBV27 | TGTGCCAGCAGTACGATCCAGGGTGGTCACACTGAAGCTTTCTTT | CASSTIQGGHTEAFF
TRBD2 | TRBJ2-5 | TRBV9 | TGTGCCAGCAGCGTAGGAGAACCGCGACTAGCGGGAGGAGAGACCCAGTACTTC | CASSVGEPRLAGGETQYF
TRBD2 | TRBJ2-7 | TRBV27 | TGTGCCAGCAGTCCCGATTCAGCGGGAGTTTCTATCTACGAGCAGTACTTC | CASSPDSAGVSIYEQYF
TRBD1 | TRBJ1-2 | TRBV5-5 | TGTGCCAGCAGATTGACAGGGGCCTATGGCTACACCTTC | CASRLTGAYGYTF
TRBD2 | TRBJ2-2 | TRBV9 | TGTGCCAGCACCCCTCGGGCGGGGGCGAACACCGGGGAGCTGTTTTTT | CASTPRAGANTGELFF
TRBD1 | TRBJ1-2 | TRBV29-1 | TGCAGCGTTAGACCCGGGACAGGGACTAACTATGGCTACACCTTC | CSVRPGTGTNYGYTF